These 4 T cell receptor beta chains were all obtained from the same sample, sequenced in a study of T cell repertoires in cytomegalovirus infection. What these receptors recognize is not known. TCRdb recomputed calls from the reads with MiXCR, one row per CDR3 protein. The sample lists approximately 730,000 distinct CDR3 sequences, around 31% seen once, with 15% to 20% in the top ten. The sequencing used cultured PBMCs, collected from culture after CMV antigen stimulation. The receptors originated from a human donor in good health (CMV status not recorded). Some clones in this sample may be carry-over from other donors' samples.

This clonotype was seen more than once but under ten times. The rearrangement joins TRBV10-3 to TRBJ2-1, with 8 bases fitting TRBD2. Germline trimming cut 4 bases from V and 6 bases from J; bases unmatched to any gene: 5. This CDR3 is 14 amino acids long. Germline CDR1 is ENHRY and CDR2 is SYGVKD. The CDR3 reads CAISGSREANEQFF. In nucleotides, the CDR3 is TGTGCCATCAGTGGCTCGCGGGAGGCCAATGAGCAGTTCTTC.

The rearrangement uses TRBV4-2 and TRBJ2-7, with D possibly TRBD2 on 5 matching bases. Trimming pared 3 bases from V and 4 bases from J, leaving 13 bases between. There are 14 residues in the CDR3. Germline V gene data show CDR1 as LGHNA and CDR2 as YNFKEQ. The CDR3, as DNA: TGTGCCAGCAGCCACCCGGAAAGGAGGTACGAGCAGTACTTC. Translated, it gives CASSHPERRYEQYF.

This clonotype was seen a handful of times. The chain carries TRBV2 and TRBJ2-7; 8 nucleotides match TRBD2. Germline CDR1 and CDR2: SNHLY and FYNNEI. V was pared by 6 bases and J by 6 bases, with 7 bases of the junction left unmatched. The CDR3 is 13 residues long. CDR3 sequence (DNA): TGTGCCAGCAGGGGACTAGTGGTAGGCGAGCAGTACTTC. It specifies CASRGLVVGEQYF.

This clonotype was seen many times. The gene calls are TRBV6-1 and TRBJ2-3; either TRBD1 or TRBD2 may fit D (5 bases each). The CDR3 runs 13 residues. V shed 8 bases and J shed 2 bases, with 11 bases lying between them. Germline V gene sequence: CDR1 MNHNS, CDR2 SASEGT. The CDR3 spells CASVGTPTDTQYF. DNA of the CDR3: TGTGCCAGCGTCGGGACGCCCACAGATACGCAGTATTTT.